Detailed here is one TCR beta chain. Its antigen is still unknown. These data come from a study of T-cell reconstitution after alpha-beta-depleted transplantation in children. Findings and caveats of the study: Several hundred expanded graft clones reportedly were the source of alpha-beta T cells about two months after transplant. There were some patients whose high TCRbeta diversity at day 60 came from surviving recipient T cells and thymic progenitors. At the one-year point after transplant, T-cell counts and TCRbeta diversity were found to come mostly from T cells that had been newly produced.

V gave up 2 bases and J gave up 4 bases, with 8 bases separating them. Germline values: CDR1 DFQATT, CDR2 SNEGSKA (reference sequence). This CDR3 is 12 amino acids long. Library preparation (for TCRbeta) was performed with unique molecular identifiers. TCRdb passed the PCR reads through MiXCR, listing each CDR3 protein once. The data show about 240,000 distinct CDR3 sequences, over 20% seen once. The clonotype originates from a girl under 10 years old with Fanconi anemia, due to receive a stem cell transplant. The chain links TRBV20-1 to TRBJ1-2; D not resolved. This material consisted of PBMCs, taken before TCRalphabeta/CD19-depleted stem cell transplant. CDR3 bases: TGCAGTGCTAGAAGCGACGGCTATGGCTACACCTTC. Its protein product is CSARSDGYGYTF.